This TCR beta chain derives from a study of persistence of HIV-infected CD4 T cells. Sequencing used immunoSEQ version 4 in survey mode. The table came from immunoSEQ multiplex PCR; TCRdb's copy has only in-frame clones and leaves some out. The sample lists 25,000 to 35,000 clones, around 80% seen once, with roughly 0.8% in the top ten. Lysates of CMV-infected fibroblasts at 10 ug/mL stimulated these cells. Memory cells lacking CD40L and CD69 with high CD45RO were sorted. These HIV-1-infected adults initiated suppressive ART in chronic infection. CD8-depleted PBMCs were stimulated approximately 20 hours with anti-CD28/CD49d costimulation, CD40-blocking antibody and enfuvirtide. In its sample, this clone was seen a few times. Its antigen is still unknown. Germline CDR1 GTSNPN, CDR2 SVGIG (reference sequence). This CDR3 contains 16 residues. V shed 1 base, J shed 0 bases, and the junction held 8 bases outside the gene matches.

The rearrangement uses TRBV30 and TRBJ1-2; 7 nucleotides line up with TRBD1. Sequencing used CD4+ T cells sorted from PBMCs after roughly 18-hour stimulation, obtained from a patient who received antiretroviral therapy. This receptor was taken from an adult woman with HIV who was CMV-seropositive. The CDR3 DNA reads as TGTGCCTGGAGTGGGCAACTTGGACAGGCTAACTATGGCTACACCTTC. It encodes CAWSGQLGQANYGYTF.